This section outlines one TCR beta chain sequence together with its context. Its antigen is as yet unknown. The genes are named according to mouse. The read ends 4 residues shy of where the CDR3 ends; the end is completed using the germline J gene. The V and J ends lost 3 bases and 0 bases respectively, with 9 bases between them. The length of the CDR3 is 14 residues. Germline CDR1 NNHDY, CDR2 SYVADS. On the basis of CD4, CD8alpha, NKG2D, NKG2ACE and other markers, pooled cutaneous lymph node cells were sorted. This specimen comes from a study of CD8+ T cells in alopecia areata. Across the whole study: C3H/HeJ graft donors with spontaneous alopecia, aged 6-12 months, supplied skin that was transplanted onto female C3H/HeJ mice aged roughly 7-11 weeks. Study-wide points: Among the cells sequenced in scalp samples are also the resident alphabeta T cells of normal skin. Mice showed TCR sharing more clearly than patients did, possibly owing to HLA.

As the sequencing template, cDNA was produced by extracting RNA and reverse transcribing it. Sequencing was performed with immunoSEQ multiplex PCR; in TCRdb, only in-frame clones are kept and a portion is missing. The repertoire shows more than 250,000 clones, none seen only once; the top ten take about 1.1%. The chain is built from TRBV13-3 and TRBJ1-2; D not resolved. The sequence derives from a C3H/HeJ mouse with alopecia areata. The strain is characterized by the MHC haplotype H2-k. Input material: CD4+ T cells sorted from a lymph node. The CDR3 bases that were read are TGTGCCAGCAGTGGAACGAGGGCAAACTCC. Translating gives CASSGTRANS. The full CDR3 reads CASSGTRANSDYTF.